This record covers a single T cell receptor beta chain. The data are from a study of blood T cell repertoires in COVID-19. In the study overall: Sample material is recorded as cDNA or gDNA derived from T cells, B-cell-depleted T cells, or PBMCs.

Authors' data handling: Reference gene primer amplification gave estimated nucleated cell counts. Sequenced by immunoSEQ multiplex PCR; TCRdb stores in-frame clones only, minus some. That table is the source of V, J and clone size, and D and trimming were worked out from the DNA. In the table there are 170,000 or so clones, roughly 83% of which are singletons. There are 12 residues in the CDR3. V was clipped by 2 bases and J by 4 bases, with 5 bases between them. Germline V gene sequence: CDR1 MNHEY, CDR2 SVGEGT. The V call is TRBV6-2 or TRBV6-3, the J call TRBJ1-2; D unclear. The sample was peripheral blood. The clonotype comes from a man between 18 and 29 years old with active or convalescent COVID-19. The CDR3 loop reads CASSYPVYGYTF. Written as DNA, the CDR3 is TGTGCCAGCAGTTACCCTGTCTATGGCTACACCTTC.